This TCR beta chain was observed in a study of cytomegalovirus exposure and HLA in healthy donors. Study-wide findings and caveats: An analysis that came later showed most CMV-associated TCR beta chains appearing HLA-restricted. Among TCR beta chains, those listed as cytomegalovirus-associated numbered more than 150. CMV serostatus was the sole immune exposure data available. Later on, a genetic analysis was performed. It linked a missense variant in DCLRE1C with V- and J-gene trimming of TCR beta.

Remarks on this clone: Its antigen is not identified.

PCR amplification relied on 60 Vbeta primers (plus 13 Jbeta primers). Profiled with immunoSEQ multiplex PCR; TCRdb holds only in-frame clones, not every one. The sample shows 170,000 or so clones, around 75% of them seen only once. V lost 0 bases and J lost 1; bases outside the gene matches: 4. Germline assignment: CDR1 MNHEY and CDR2 SVGAGI. CDR3 length: 16 residues. The sequence came from a male donor in good health and CMV-seronegative. Material for sequencing was PBMCs. J is TRBJ1-1 and V is TRBV6-5; 8 nucleotides line up with TRBD1. This CDR3 reads CASSYSKQGENTEAFF. CDR3 in DNA: TGTGCCAGCAGTTACTCGAAACAGGGGGAGAACACTGAAGCTTTCTTT.